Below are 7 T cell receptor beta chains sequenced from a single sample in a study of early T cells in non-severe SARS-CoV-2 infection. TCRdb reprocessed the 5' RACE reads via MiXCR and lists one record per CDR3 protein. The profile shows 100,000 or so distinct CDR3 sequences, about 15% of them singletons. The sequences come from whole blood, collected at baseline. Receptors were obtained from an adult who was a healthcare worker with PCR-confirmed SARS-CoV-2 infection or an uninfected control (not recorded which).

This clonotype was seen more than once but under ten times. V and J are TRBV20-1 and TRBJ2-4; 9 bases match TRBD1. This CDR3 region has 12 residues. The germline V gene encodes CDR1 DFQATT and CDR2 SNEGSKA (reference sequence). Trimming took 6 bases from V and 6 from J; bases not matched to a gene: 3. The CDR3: CSATGGINIQYF. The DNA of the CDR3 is TGCAGTGCGACAGGGGGAATAAACATTCAGTACTTC.

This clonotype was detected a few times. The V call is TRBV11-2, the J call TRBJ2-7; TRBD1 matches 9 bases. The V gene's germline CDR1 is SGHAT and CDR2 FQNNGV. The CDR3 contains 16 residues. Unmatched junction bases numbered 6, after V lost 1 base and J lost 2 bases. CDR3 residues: CASSLGDRVFAYEQYF. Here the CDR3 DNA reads TGTGCCAGCAGCTTAGGGGACAGGGTGTTCGCCTACGAGCAGTACTTC.

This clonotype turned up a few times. The CDR3 sequence is CASSLWSSSQETQYF. The CDR3 nucleotides read TGCGCCAGCAGCTTGTGGTCTAGCAGCCAAGAGACCCAGTACTTC. This sequence joins TRBV5-1 and TRBJ2-5; TRBD2 is a possible D gene (5 bases). This CDR3 has 15 residues. V shed 1 base and J shed 1 base, with 11 bases lying between them. Germline assignment: CDR1 SGHRS and CDR2 YFSETQ.

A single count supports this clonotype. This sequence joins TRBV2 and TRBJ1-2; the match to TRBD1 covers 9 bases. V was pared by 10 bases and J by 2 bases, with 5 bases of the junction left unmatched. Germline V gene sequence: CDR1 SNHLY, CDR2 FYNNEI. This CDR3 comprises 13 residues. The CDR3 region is CATSGTGNYGYTF. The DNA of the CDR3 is TGTGCCACCTCCGGGACAGGGAACTATGGCTACACCTTC.

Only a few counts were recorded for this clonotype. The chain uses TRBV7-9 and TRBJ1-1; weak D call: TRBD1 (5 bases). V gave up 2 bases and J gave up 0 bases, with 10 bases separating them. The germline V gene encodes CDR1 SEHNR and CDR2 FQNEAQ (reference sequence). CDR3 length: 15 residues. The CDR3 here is CASSLWGKVNTEAFF. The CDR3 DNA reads TGTGCCAGCAGCTTATGGGGGAAGGTGAACACTGAAGCTTTCTTT.

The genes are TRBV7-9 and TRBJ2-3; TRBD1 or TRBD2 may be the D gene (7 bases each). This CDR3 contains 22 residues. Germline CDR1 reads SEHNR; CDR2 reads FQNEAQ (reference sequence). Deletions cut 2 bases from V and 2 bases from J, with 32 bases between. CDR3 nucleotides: TGTGCCAGCAGCTTATCATCACGACAGGGCTTTAGGGGCGGGAGCTACACAGATACGCAGTATTTT. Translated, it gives CASSLSSRQGFRGGSYTDTQYF.

The CDR3 region is CASSQVDGGYNEQFF. Written as DNA, the CDR3 is TGCGCCAGCAGCCAAGTAGACGGGGGCTACAATGAGCAGTTCTTC. This chain uses TRBV4-1 with TRBJ2-1, with D possibly matching TRBD2 (6 bases). Trimming pared 1 base from V and 3 bases from J, leaving 10 bases between. The CDR3 covers 15 residues. CDR1 MGHRA and CDR2 YSYEKL come from the germline V gene.